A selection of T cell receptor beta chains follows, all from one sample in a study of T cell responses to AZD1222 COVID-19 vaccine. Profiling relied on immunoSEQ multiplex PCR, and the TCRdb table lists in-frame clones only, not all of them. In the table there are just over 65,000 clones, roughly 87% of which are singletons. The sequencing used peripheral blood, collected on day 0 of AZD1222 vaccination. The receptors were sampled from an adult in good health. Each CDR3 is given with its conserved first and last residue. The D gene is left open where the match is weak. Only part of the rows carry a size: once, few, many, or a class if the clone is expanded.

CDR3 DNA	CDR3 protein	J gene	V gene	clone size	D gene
TGTGCCAGCAGCTTAGACAGTAACAATCAGCCCCAGCATTTT	CASSLDSNNQPQHF	TRBJ1-5	TRBV4-2	-	-
TGTGCCAGCAGCTTGGCCAGAGATCTAACCACTGAAGCTTTCTTT	CASSLARDLTTEAFF	TRBJ1-1	TRBV5-6	-	-
TGTGCCAGCAGCGTAGAAACCCATGGAAACACCATATATTTT	CASSVETHGNTIYF	TRBJ1-3	TRBV9	-	-
TGTGCCAGCAGCGCAGGACAGCTGAGCTCCTACGAGCAGTACTTC	CASSAGQLSSYEQYF	TRBJ2-7	TRBV28	-	-
TGTGCCAGCAGAATTGCGGGCCTGAACACTGAAGCTTTCTTT	CASRIAGLNTEAFF	TRBJ1-1	TRBV27	-	-
TGTGCCAGCAGTGACGCCGGGACTAGCAATGAGCAGTTCTTC	CASSDAGTSNEQFF	TRBJ2-1	TRBV25-1	-	TRBD2
TGTGCCAGCAGCTTAGTGGGGGAGCACACAGATACGCAGTATTTT	CASSLVGEHTDTQYF	TRBJ2-3	TRBV7-8	-	-
TGTGCCTGGAGGGTAACAATATCTGTCTATGGCTACACCTTC	CAWRVTISVYGYTF	TRBJ1-2	TRBV30	-	-
TGTGCCAGCAGTTTAGTGCAGGGAGACACTGAAGCTTTCTTT	CASSLVQGDTEAFF	TRBJ1-1	TRBV27	-	-
TGTGCCAGCAGCTTGGACCGGCTTGGCTACACCTTC	CASSLDRLGYTF	TRBJ1-2	TRBV5-6	-	-
TGCAGCGTTGACGGGAGCGCCAGCTCCTACAATGAGCAGTTCTTC	CSVDGSASSYNEQFF	TRBJ2-1	TRBV29-1	-	-
TGTGCCAGCAGCCCCGGACAGCATAGCAATCAGCCCCAGCATTTT	CASSPGQHSNQPQHF	TRBJ1-5	TRBV9	-	-
TGTGCCAGCATCCCAGGGGCTAGCGGGGGAGTCAATGAGCAGTTCTTC	CASIPGASGGVNEQFF	TRBJ2-1	TRBV7-9	-	TRBD2
TGTGCCAGCAGCTTCGGACGGTCCGCTGGCTACACCTTC	CASSFGRSAGYTF	TRBJ1-2	TRBV7-8	-	-
TGTGCCAGCAGTTACTCGATCCAACCCCGGGAGCTGTTTTTT	CASSYSIQPRELFF	TRBJ2-2	TRBV6-5	-	-
TGTGCCAGCAGGTCGCTAGCGGGGGACACCGGGGAGCTGTTTTTT	CASRSLAGDTGELFF	TRBJ2-2	TRBV11-3	-	TRBD2
TGTGCCAGCAGCCCCCTGGGGCGGGGGGTCTCCCCCTACAATGAGCAGTTCTTC	CASSPLGRGVSPYNEQFF	TRBJ2-1	TRBV7-2	-	TRBD2
TGTGCCAGCAGCTTATATTTGGACTCCCCTGCTTATTTT	CASSLYLDSPAYF	TRBJ2-3	TRBV13	-	-
TGTGCCAGCAGCTCTACAGGGGTTGCAGGAAACACCATATATTTT	CASSSTGVAGNTIYF	TRBJ1-3	TRBV11-2	-	TRBD1
TGTGCCAGCAGTGAGAGGGCCTTGTATGGCTACACCTTC	CASSERALYGYTF	TRBJ1-2	TRBV2	-	-
TGTGCCAGCGGGCTCCAGGGGGCCTATGGCTACACCTTC	CASGLQGAYGYTF	TRBJ1-2	TRBV12-3/TRBV12-4	once	TRBD1